This T cell receptor (beta chain) was sequenced during a study of response to subunit inactivated influenza vaccine. One entry per CDR3 protein results from TCRdb running MiXCR on the RT-PCR reads. The sample yields hundreds of thousands of distinct CDR3 sequences, about 25% seen once. Points on this clonotype: The antigen is unknown.

Findings and limits, study-wide: Authors suggested that a seasonal influenza vaccination recruits few new T cells each time.

The germline CDR1 and CDR2 sequences are MNHEY and SVGEGT. This CDR3 is 16 amino acids long. The V and J ends lost 3 bases and 2 bases respectively, with 15 bases between them. The sequence came from a man over 45 who received an inactivated influenza vaccine. The gene calls are TRBV6-2 or TRBV6-3 and TRBJ2-3; weak D call: TRBD1 (5 bases). Here the sequenced sample was CD4+ T cells sorted from PBMCs, taken 4 to 6 days after vaccination. CDR3 protein: CASSYQKTAFTDTQYF. In DNA form, the CDR3 reads TGTGCCAGCAGTTATCAAAAGACAGCCTTCACAGATACGCAGTATTTT.